One sample yielded the 30 T cell receptor beta chains listed below, sequenced in a study of identical twins. One entry per CDR3 protein results from TCRdb running MiXCR on the 5' RACE reads. Altogether 550,000 to 700,000 distinct CDR3 sequences are present, roughly 20% being singletons, with the ten largest covering approximately 4.5%. The data were also submitted as part of a second study, on T cells expressing NK-cell markers.

Sequenced input: PBMCs. These receptors were obtained from a young woman in good health.

CDR3 loop: CASSHPGLDLYEQYF. The CDR3 region has the DNA TGTGCCAGCAGCCACCCGGGACTAGACCTCTACGAGCAGTACTTC. This chain connects TRBV3-1 to TRBJ2-7, with 8 bases fitting TRBD2. Trimming at V came to 3 bases and at J to 3 bases, leaving 7 bases not matched to a gene. CDR3 length: 15 residues. Germline V gene lookup returns CDR1 LGHDT and CDR2 YNNKEL (reference sequence).

V is TRBV6-2 or TRBV6-3 and J is TRBJ2-3; D might be TRBD2 (5 bases). V was trimmed by 0 bases and J by 10 bases, leaving 14 bases between them. Germline V gene sequence: CDR1 MNHEY, CDR2 SVGEGT. The CDR3 has 14 residues. CDR3 sequence reads: CASSYSGVGSPQYF. The CDR3 bases are TGTGCCAGCAGTTACTCCGGGGTGGGGAGTCCGCAGTATTTT.

This clonotype has only a few counts. J is TRBJ2-3 and V is TRBV11-2, with D tentatively TRBD2 (7 bases). Trimming took 4 bases from V and 1 from J, leaving 21 bases between them. Per germline, CDR1 SGHAT and CDR2 FQNNGV. The CDR3 has 18 residues. The CDR3 protein is CASSSRGGAGVGTDTQYF. The CDR3 DNA reads as TGTGCCAGCAGCTCTAGGGGGGGGGCCGGAGTGGGCACAGATACGCAGTATTTT. Looking up the rest from reference TRBV11-2 and TRBJ2-3 gives the full variable domain: EAGVAQSPRYKIIEKRQSVAFWCNPISGHATLYWYQQILGQGPKLLIQFQNNGVVDDSQLPKDRFSAERLKGVDSTLKIQPAKLEDSAVYLCASSSRGGAGVGTDTQYFGPGTRLTVL.

CDR3 region: CASSFANYEQYF. CDR3 bases: TGTGCCAGCAGCTTTGCCAACTACGAGCAGTACTTC. The chain employs TRBV7-9 and TRBJ2-7; no firm D call. The CDR3 is made up of 12 amino acids. CDR1 and CDR2 from the germline V gene are SEHNR and FQNEAQ (reference sequence). The ends were cut back, 3 bases at V and 3 bases at J, with 6 bases in the middle.

V and J are TRBV25-1 and TRBJ2-5; 8 bases are shared with TRBD2. Germline loops: CDR1 MGHDK, CDR2 SYGVNS. Trimming removed 5 bases from V and 1 base from J; junction bases left unmatched: 6. The CDR3 consists of 15 residues. In nucleotides, the CDR3 is TGTGCCAGCAGTATCCGGGGGGGCCCCCAAGAGACCCAGTACTTC. Translated: CASSIRGGPQETQYF. The full variable domain, its missing parts supplied by reference TRBV25-1 and TRBJ2-5, is EADIYQTPRYLVIGTGKKITLECSQTMGHDKMYWYQQDPGMELHLIHYSYGVNSTEKGDLSSESTVSRIRTEHFPLTLESARPSHTSQYLCASSIRGGPQETQYFGPGTRLLVL.

The chain links TRBV12-3 or TRBV12-4 to TRBJ2-1, with 8 bases fitting TRBD2. This CDR3 contains 13 residues. The V gene end was trimmed by 10 bases and the J gene end by 6 bases; junction bases not matched to a gene: 8. The CDR3 nucleotides read TGTGCCATCACTAGCGGACGCAGCAATGAGCAGTTCTTC. As protein: CAITSGRSNEQFF.

The gene calls are TRBV18 and TRBJ2-1; D possibly corresponds to TRBD1 (6 bases). Looked up from germline, CDR1 is KGHSH and CDR2 is LQKENI. This CDR3 spans 16 amino acids. Deletions cut 8 bases from V and 7 bases from J, with 24 bases between. CDR3 sequence reads: CASQPNWGPGGNEQFF. Here the CDR3 DNA reads TGTGCCAGCCAACCCAATTGGGGGCCTGGCGGTAATGAGCAGTTCTTC.

A few counts support this clonotype. The V and J genes are TRBV20-1 and TRBJ2-7; D gene ambiguous. Trimming stripped 4 bases from V and 2 bases from J, with 12 bases between. In germline, CDR1 is DFQATT, CDR2 SNEGSKA (reference sequence). There are 13 residues in the CDR3. The CDR3 coding sequence is TGCAGTGCTAAAAGCCGGGCCACCTACGAGCAGTACTTC. This encodes CSAKSRATYEQYF.

This clonotype was found a few times. The chain uses TRBV20-1 and TRBJ2-1; 8 bases are shared with TRBD1. Germline V gives CDR1 DFQATT, CDR2 SNEGSKA (reference sequence). The V gene end was trimmed by 5 bases and the J gene end by 1 base; junction bases not matched to a gene: 4. The CDR3 covers 14 residues. The CDR3 loop is CSADGDRSYNEQFF. CDR3 bases: TGCAGTGCTGACGGGGACAGGTCCTACAATGAGCAGTTCTTC.

Ten or more counts support this clonotype. The chain couples TRBV20-1 to TRBJ1-3, with no clear D. CDR1 is DFQATT, CDR2 SNEGSKA, per germline (reference sequence). The CDR3 is made up of 14 amino acids. V lost 0 bases, J lost 4 bases, and 10 bases lay in between. The CDR3 DNA follows: TGCAGTGCTAGAGATCCCGGGCAAGGAAACACCATATATTTT. Amino acids: CSARDPGQGNTIYF.

This clonotype occurred a few times. CDR3 region: CASSLFPSPSGANVLTF. DNA of the CDR3: TGTGCCAGCAGTTTATTTCCCTCGCCCTCTGGGGCCAACGTCCTGACTTTC. This chain uses TRBV27 with TRBJ2-6; no clear D. This CDR3 spans 17 amino acids. The germline V gene encodes CDR1 MNHEY and CDR2 SMNVEV (reference sequence). Trimming shortened V by 1 base and J by 0 bases, and 10 bases separated the two germline ends. The full variable domain, in which reference TRBV27 and TRBJ2-6 provide the parts outside the CDR3, is EAQVTQNPRYLITVTGKKLTVTCSQNMNHEYMSWYRQDPGLGLRQIYYSMNVEVTDKGDVPEGYKVSRKEKRNFPLILESPSPNQTSLYFCASSLFPSPSGANVLTFGAGSRLTVL.

The CDR3 bases are TGTGCCAGCAGTGGGCTTCGGTCCCGCTATGGCTACACCTTC. This translates into CASSGLRSRYGYTF. The J gene is TRBJ1-2, the V gene TRBV11-2; D remains unclear. CDR1 and CDR2 (germline): SGHAT, FQNNGV. Trimming pared 6 bases from V and 4 bases from J, leaving 15 bases between. This CDR3 contains 14 residues.

The genes are TRBV7-9 and TRBJ2-5; possibly TRBD1 for D (5 bases). V lost 5 bases, J lost 3 bases, and 10 bases lay in between. Germline CDR1 SEHNR, CDR2 FQNEAQ (reference sequence). The CDR3 runs 13 residues. The CDR3 nucleotides read TGTGCCAGCAGCCAGACAGAAGAAGAGACCCAGTACTTC. It specifies CASSQTEEETQYF.

The chain links TRBV10-3 to TRBJ2-3; TRBD2 matches at 7 bases. The CDR3 extends over 17 amino acids. Germline values: CDR1 ENHRY, CDR2 SYGVKD. V shed 5 bases and J 0 bases; nucleotides not matched to a gene: 11. The CDR3 sequence: CAISREGAGLSTDTQYF. As DNA, the CDR3 is TGTGCCATCAGTCGAGAGGGAGCGGGGTTAAGCACAGATACGCAGTATTTT.

This clonotype was detected only a few times. V gene TRBV10-3 combines with J gene TRBJ2-1, with 9 bases lining up with TRBD2. V dropped 4 bases and J dropped 7; count of bases not matched to a gene: 8. The CDR3 has 15 residues. Germline lookup yields CDR1 ENHRY and CDR2 SYGVKD. CDR3 DNA: TGTGCCATCAGTGGACTAGCGGCGGGGGCAAATGAGCAGTTCTTC. Protein sequence: CAISGLAAGANEQFF.

The sample holds a few counts of this clonotype. This sequence joins TRBV5-4 and TRBJ2-7, with 10 bases aligning to TRBD2. The V and J ends lost 3 bases and 2 bases, in that order; junction bases with no gene match: 17. This CDR3 is 19 amino acids long. CDR1 is SGHNT, CDR2 YYREEE, per germline (reference sequence). The CDR3: CASSWDPGTSVPLTYEQYF. The CDR3 nucleotides are TGTGCCAGCAGCTGGGATCCCGGGACTAGCGTCCCCCTTACCTACGAGCAGTACTTC.

This clonotype occurred a few times. The rearrangement joins TRBV12-3 or TRBV12-4 to TRBJ2-3, with D perhaps matching TRBD1 (6 bases). Trimming cost V 3 bases and J 2 bases, with 15 bases left between them. This CDR3 has 16 amino acids. The DNA for the CDR3 is TGTGCCAGCAGTTTCAAAGGAAGGGGGTACACAGATACGCAGTATTTT. The encoded protein is CASSFKGRGYTDTQYF.

The rearrangement joins TRBV20-1 to TRBJ1-5; D gene unclear. This CDR3 has 13 residues. Germline CDR1 reads DFQATT; CDR2 reads SNEGSKA (reference sequence). V lost 4 bases and J 3 bases, leaving 10 bases between the germline ends. The CDR3: CSAKSYPNQPQHF. The CDR3 coding sequence is TGCAGTGCTAAATCTTATCCCAATCAGCCCCAGCATTTT.

The chain has TRBV12-3 or TRBV12-4 and TRBJ1-2; TRBD1 matches at 8 bases. CDR3 length: 13 amino acids. Trimming removed 4 bases from V and 7 bases from J; junction bases left unmatched: 5. The DNA of the CDR3 is TGTGCCAGCAGTTCGGACAGGGACGCTGGCTACACCTTC. Translating it yields CASSSDRDAGYTF.

DNA for the CDR3: TGTGCCAGCAGTTCTAGCGTGTCTACGCAGTATTTT. Translating gives CASSSSVSTQYF. The chain has TRBV28 and TRBJ2-3; maybe TRBD2 (6 bases). The CDR3 consists of 12 residues. Germline V lookup: CDR1 MDHEN, CDR2 SYDVKM. V gave up 4 bases and J gave up 8 bases, with 10 bases separating them.

This clonotype showed up many times. This chain joins TRBV5-1 and TRBJ2-7; TRBD1 matches 9 bases. The ends lost 4 bases at V and 3 bases at J; junction bases unmatched: 11. Germline V gene data show CDR1 as SGHRS and CDR2 as YFSETQ. This CDR3 comprises 16 residues. The CDR3, as DNA: TGCGCCAGCAGCCTCCCCCCTGGGACAGGGAACTACGAGCAGTACTTC. Translating gives CASSLPPGTGNYEQYF.

V is TRBV20-1 and J is TRBJ2-2; maybe TRBD1 (5 bases). This CDR3 has 15 amino acids. The germline CDR1 and CDR2 sequences are DFQATT and SNEGSKA (reference sequence). Trimming removed 0 bases from V and 5 bases from J, with 13 bases in between. Here the CDR3 reads CSARDAQGVTGELFF. For the CDR3, the DNA is TGCAGTGCTAGAGATGCGCAGGGCGTGACCGGGGAGCTGTTTTTT.

This clonotype was counted many times. The rearrangement uses TRBV10-3 and TRBJ1-4; D unclear. Germline values: CDR1 ENHRY, CDR2 SYGVKD. V shed 7 bases and J shed 13 bases, with 25 bases lying between them. The CDR3 spans 15 residues. The CDR3 here is CAITLLTGGRIRLFF. CDR3 bases: TGTGCCATCACCCTACTTACGGGCGGGAGGATAAGACTGTTTTTT.

In its sample, this clonotype was seen many times. The J gene is TRBJ2-5, the V gene TRBV10-3, with D perhaps TRBD2 (5 bases). Per germline, CDR1 ENHRY and CDR2 SYGVKD. This CDR3 has 13 residues. V gave up 10 bases and J gave up 2 bases, with 14 bases separating them. The CDR3 here is CATQPGVQETQYF. CDR3 nucleotides: TGTGCCACCCAGCCCGGGGTTCAAGAGACCCAGTACTTC.

This clonotype was seen only a few times. The chain recombines TRBV6-1 with TRBJ1-4, with TRBD1 as a possible D gene (6 bases). Germline lookup yields CDR1 MNHNS and CDR2 SASEGT. The V gene lost 3 bases and the J gene lost 8 bases, with 10 bases spanning the gap. The CDR3 is 13 residues long. CDR3 sequence reads: CASSDRGREKLFF. The CDR3 nucleotides are TGTGCCAGCAGTGATCGGGGGCGGGAAAAACTGTTTTTT.

The chain carries TRBV6-2 or TRBV6-3 and TRBJ1-2, with TRBD1 matching over 7 bases. This CDR3 has 15 amino acids. CDR1 and CDR2 (germline): MNHEY, SVGEGT. The V gene end was trimmed by 5 bases and the J gene end by 8 bases; junction bases not matched to a gene: 14. The CDR3 is CASSPGATGIGGYTF. DNA for the CDR3: TGTGCCAGCAGTCCGGGCGCGACAGGGATTGGCGGCTACACCTTC.

This clonotype was seen a handful of times. The genes are TRBV20-1 and TRBJ2-7; no clear D gene. With 3 bases removed from V and 1 base from J, the gap between germline ends came to 10 bases. Germline loops: CDR1 DFQATT, CDR2 SNEGSKA (reference sequence). CDR3 size: 13 residues. The CDR3, as DNA: TGCAGTGCTAGTTTCCCGACGTCCTACGAGCAGTACTTC. Translating it yields CSASFPTSYEQYF.

The J gene is TRBJ2-5, the V gene TRBV29-1, with a weak D call TRBD1 (5 bases). Per germline, CDR1 SQVTM and CDR2 ANQGSEA. V lost 7 bases and J 4 bases, leaving 16 bases between the germline ends. The CDR3 has 13 amino acids. The DNA for the CDR3 is TGCAGCGCCGTACAGGCTCTGGGAGAGACCCAGTACTTC. Amino acids: CSAVQALGETQYF.

The genes are TRBV20-1 and TRBJ2-5; 7 nucleotides align to TRBD2. Germline-derived CDR1 and CDR2 are DFQATT and SNEGSKA (reference sequence). The CDR3 loop spans 16 amino acids. J lost 4 bases, V lost 0 bases, and 11 bases had no gene match. The chain's CDR3 is CSARDSRREGGETQYF. CDR3 DNA: TGCAGTGCTAGAGATTCGCGCAGGGAGGGAGGAGAGACCCAGTACTTC.

In its sample, this clonotype was seen a few times. This rearrangement joins TRBV5-5 to TRBJ2-7; maybe TRBD1 (5 bases). Trimming took off 4 bases at V and 1 base at J, with 21 bases between the two ends. This CDR3 spans 17 amino acids. Germline V CDR1 and CDR2: SGHKS, YYEKEE (reference sequence). The DNA of the CDR3 is TGTGCCAGCAGCCGACGTAAACAGGTTCGAGGATCCTACGAGCAGTACTTC. Translated, it gives CASSRRKQVRGSYEQYF. Based on the CDR3 plus reference TRBV5-5 and TRBJ2-7, the full variable domain is DAGVTQSPTHLIKTRGQQVTLRCSPISGHKSVSWYQQVLGQGPQFIFQYYEKEERGRGNFPDRFSARQFPNYSSELNVNALLLGDSALYLCASSRRKQVRGSYEQYFGPGTRLTVT.